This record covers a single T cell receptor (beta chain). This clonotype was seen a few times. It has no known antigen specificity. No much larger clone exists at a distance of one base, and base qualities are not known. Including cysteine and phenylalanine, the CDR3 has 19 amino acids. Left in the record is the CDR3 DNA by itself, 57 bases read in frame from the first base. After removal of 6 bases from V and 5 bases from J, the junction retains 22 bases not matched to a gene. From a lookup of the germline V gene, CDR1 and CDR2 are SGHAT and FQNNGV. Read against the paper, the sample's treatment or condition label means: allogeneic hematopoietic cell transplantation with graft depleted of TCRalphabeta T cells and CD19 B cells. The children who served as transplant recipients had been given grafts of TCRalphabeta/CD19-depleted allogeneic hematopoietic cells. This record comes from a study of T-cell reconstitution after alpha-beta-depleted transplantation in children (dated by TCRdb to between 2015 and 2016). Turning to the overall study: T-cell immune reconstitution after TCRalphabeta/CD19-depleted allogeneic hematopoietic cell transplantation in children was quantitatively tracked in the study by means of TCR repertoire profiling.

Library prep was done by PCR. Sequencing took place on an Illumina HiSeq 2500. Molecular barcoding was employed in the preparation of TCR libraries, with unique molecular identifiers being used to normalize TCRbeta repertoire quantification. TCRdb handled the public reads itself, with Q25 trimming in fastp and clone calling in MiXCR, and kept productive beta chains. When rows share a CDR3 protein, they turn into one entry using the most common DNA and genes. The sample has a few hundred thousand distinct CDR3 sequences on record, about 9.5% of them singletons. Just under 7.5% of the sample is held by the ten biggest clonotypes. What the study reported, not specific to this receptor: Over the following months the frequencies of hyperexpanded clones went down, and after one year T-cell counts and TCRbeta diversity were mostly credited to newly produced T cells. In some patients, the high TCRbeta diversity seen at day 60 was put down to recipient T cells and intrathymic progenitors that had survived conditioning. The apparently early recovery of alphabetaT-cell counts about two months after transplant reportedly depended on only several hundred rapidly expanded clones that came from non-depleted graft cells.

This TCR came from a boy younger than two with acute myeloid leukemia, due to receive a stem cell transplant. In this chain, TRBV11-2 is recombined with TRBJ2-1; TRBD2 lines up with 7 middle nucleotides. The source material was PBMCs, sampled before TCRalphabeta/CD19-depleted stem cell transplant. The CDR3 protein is CASSPGWGLAGPNDNEQFF. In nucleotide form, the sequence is TGTGCCAGCAGTCCCGGGTGGGGGTTAGCGGGTCCAAATGACAATGAGCAGTTCTTC.